This paragraph reports one TCR beta chain. The sample comes from a study of blood T cell repertoires in COVID-19. Assay: immunoSEQ multiplex PCR; the TCRdb copy retains only in-frame clones and omits some. The data show some 130,000 clones, with 70% to 90% seen just once and 10% held by the top ten. CDR1 is LNHNV and CDR2 is YYDKDF in the germline V gene (reference sequence). CDR3 length equals 16 residues. V trimming: 2 bases; J trimming: 2 bases; junction bases outside the gene matches: 7. The clonotype originates from a man aged 50-59 years with acute or convalescent COVID-19. The chain couples TRBV15 to TRBJ2-7, with 9 bases identical to TRBD1. The source material was peripheral blood. This CDR3 reads CATSRPTGTGTYEQYF. The DNA of the CDR3 is TGTGCCACCAGCAGACCTACCGGGACAGGGACCTACGAGCAGTACTTC.